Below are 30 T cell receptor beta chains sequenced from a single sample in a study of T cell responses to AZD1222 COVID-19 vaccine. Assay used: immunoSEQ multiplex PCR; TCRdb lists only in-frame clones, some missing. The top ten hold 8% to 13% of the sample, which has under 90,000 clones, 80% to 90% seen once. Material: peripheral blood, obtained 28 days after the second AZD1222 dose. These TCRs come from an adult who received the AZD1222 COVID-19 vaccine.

CDR3 loop: CASSQRGTQYF. For the CDR3, the DNA is TGTGCCAGCAGCCAAAGGGGGACCCAGTACTTC. The chain recombines TRBV12-3 or TRBV12-4 with TRBJ2-5, with a weak D call TRBD1 (5 bases). Deletions cut 6 bases from V and 7 bases from J, with 9 bases between. This CDR3 has 11 amino acids.

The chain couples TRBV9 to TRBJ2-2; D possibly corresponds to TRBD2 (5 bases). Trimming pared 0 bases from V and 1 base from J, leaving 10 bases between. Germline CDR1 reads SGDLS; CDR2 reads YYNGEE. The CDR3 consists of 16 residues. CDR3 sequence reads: CASSVVERMNTGELFF. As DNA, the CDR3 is TGTGCCAGCAGCGTAGTAGAGCGGATGAACACCGGGGAGCTGTTTTTT. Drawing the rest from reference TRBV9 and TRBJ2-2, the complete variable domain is DSGVTQTPKHLITATGQRVTLRCSPRSGDLSVYWYQQSLDQGLQFLIQYYNGEERAKGNILERFSAQQFPDLHSELNLSSLELGDSALYFCASSVVERMNTGELFFGEGSRLTVL.

CDR3 sequence (DNA): TGTGCCAGCTCACCAGGGTTAGATACGCAGTATTTT. Residues: CASSPGLDTQYF. The rearrangement uses TRBV18 and TRBJ2-3, with D unresolved. This CDR3 has 12 residues. CDR1 KGHSH and CDR2 LQKENI come from the germline V gene. V gave up 2 bases and J gave up 5 bases, with 5 bases separating them.

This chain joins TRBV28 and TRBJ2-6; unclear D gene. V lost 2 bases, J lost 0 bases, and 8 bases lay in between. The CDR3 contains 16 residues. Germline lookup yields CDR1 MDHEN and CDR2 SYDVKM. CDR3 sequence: CASSLVVSSGANVLTF. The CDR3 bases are TGTGCCAGCAGTTTAGTGGTCAGCTCTGGGGCCAACGTCCTGACTTTC.

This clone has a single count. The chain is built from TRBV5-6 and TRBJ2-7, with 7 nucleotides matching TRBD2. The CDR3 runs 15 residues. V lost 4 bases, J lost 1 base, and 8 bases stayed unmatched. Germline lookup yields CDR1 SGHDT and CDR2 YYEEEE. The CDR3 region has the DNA TGTGCCAGCAGCAACCTAGCGGAACCGTCCTACGAGCAGTACTTC. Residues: CASSNLAEPSYEQYF.

Here the CDR3 reads CASSSTGASLTDTQYF. CDR3 bases: TGTGCCAGCTCAAGTACAGGTGCCTCGCTGACAGATACGCAGTATTTT. The V and J genes are TRBV18 and TRBJ2-3; D perhaps matches TRBD1 (5 bases). There are 16 residues in the CDR3. V gave up 5 bases and J gave up 3 bases, with 18 bases separating them. Germline V lookup: CDR1 KGHSH, CDR2 LQKENI.

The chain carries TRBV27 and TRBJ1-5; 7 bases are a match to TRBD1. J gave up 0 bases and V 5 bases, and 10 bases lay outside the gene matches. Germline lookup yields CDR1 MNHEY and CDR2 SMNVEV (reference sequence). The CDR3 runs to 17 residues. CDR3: CASSLGGVGYSNQPQHF. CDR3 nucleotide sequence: TGTGCCAGCAGTCTAGGGGGCGTAGGGTATAGCAATCAGCCCCAGCATTTT.

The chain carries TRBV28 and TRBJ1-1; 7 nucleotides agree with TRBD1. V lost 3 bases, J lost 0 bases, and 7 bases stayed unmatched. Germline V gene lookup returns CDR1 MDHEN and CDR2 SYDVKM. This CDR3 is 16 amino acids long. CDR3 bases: TGTGCCAGCAGTTTCTACAGGGGAAGTATGAACACTGAAGCTTTCTTT. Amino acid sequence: CASSFYRGSMNTEAFF.

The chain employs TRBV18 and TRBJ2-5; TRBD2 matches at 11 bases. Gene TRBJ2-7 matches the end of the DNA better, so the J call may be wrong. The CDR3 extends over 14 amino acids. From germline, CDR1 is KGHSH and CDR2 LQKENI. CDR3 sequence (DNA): TGTGCCAGCGGGACCGGGACTAGCGGATACGAGCAGTACTTC. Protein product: CASGTGTSGYEQYF.

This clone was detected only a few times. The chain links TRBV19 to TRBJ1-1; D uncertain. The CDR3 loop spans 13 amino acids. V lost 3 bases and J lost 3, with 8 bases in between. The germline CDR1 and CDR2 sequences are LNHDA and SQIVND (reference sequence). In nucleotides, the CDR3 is TGTGCCAGTAGTATGTGGCTTTACACTGAAGCTTTCTTT. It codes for CASSMWLYTEAFF.

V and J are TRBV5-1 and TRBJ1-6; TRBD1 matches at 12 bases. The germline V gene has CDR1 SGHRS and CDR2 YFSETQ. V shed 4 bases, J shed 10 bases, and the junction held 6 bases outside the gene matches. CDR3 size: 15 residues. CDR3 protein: CASSQGQGAVSPLHF. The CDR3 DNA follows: TGCGCCAGCAGCCAGGGACAGGGGGCAGTGTCACCCCTCCACTTT.

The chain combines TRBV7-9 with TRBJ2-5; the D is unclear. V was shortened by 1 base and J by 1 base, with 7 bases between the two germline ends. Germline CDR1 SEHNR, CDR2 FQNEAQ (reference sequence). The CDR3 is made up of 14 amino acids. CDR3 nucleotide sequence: TGTGCCAGCAGCTTAGTGTCTATCCAAGAGACCCAGTACTTC. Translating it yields CASSLVSIQETQYF. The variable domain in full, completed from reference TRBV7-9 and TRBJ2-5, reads DTGVSQNPRHKITKRGQNVTFRCDPISEHNRLYWYRQTLGQGPEFLTYFQNEAQLEKSRLLSDRFSAERPKGSFSTLEIQRTEQGDSAMYLCASSLVSIQETQYFGPGTRLLVL.

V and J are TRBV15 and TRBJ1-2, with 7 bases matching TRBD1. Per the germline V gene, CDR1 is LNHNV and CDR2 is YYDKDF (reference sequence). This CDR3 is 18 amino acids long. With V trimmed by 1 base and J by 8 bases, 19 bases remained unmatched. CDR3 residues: CATSRVDGTDIGVRGYTF. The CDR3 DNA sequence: TGTGCCACCAGCAGAGTTGACGGGACAGACATAGGGGTTCGGGGCTACACCTTC.

DNA for the CDR3: TGTGCCACCGGAAAATTAAAGACAGGTCTCCAGGAGACCCAGTACTTC. Translated: CATGKLKTGLQETQYF. The V and J genes are TRBV15 and TRBJ2-5; TRBD1 might be the D (6 bases). This CDR3 contains 16 residues. The germline V gene has CDR1 LNHNV and CDR2 YYDKDF (reference sequence). The V end was cut by 8 bases, the J end by 5 bases, with 24 bases between.

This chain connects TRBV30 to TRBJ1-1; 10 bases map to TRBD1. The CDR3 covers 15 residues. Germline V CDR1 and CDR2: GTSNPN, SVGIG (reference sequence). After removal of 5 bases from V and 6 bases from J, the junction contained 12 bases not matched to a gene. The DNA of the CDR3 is TGTGCCTGGGAAGTAACAAAAGACAGGGGGCCTGAAGCTTTCTTT. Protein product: CAWEVTKDRGPEAFF.

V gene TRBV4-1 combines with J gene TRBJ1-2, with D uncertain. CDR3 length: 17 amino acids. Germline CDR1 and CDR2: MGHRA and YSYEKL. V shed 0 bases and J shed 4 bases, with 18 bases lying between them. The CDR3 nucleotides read TGCGCCAGCAGCCAAGATACATCGACCCTTCGGGGCTATGGCTACACCTTC. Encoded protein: CASSQDTSTLRGYGYTF.

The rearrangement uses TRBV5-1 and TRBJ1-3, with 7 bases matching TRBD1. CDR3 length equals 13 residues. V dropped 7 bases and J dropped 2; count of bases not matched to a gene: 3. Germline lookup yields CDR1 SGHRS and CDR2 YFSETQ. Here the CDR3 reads CASQGEPGNTIYF. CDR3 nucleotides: TGCGCCAGCCAGGGGGAGCCTGGAAACACCATATATTTT. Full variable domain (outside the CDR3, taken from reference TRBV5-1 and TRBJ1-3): KAGVTQTPRYLIKTRGQQVTLSCSPISGHRSVSWYQQTPGQGLQFLFEYFSETQRNKGNFPGRFSGRQFSNSRSEMNVSTLELGDSALYLCASQGEPGNTIYFGEGSWLTVV.

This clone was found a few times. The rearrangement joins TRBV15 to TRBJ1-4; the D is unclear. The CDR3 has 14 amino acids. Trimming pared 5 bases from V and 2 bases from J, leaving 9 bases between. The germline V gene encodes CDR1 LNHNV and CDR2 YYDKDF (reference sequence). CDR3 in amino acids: CATSGQVTNEKLFF. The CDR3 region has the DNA TGTGCCACCAGCGGGCAGGTGACTAATGAAAAACTGTTTTTT.

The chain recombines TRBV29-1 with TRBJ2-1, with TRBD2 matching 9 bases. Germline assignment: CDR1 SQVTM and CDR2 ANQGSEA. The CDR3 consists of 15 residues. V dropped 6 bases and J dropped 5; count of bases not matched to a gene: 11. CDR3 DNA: TGCAGCGTGACCCCGAGTCTAGCGGGGCACAATGAGCAGTTCTTC. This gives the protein CSVTPSLAGHNEQFF.

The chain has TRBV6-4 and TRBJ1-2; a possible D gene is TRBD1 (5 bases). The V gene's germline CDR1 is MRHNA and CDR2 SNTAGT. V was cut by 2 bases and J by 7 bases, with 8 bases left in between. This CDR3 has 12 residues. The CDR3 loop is CASSDGGSGYTF. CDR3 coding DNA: TGTGCCAGCAGTGACGGGGGAAGTGGCTACACCTTC.

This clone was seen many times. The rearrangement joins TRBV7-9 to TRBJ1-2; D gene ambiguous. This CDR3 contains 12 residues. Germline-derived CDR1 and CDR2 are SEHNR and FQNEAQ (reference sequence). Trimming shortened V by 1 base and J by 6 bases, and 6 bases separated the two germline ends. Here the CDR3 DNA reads TGTGCCAGCAGCTTAGTGGTCGATGGCTACACCTTC. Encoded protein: CASSLVVDGYTF.

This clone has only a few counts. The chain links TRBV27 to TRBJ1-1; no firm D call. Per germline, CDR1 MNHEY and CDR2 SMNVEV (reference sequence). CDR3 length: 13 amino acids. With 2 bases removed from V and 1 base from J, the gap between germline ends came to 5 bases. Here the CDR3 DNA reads TGTGCCAGCAGTTTACCAGGGAACACTGAAGCTTTCTTT. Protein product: CASSLPGNTEAFF.

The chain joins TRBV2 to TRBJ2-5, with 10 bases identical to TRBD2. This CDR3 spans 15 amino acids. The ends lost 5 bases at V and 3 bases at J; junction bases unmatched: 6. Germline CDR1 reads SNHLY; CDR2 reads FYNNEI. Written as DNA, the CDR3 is TGTGCCAGCAGTCCCCCACTAGCGGGGAAAGAGACCCAGTACTTC. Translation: CASSPPLAGKETQYF.

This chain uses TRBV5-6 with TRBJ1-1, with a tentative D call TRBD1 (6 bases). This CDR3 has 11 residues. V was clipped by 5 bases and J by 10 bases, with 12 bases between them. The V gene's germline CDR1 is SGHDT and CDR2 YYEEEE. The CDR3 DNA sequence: TGTGCCAGCAGTCAAACAGGGAGAGCTTTCTTT. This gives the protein CASSQTGRAFF.

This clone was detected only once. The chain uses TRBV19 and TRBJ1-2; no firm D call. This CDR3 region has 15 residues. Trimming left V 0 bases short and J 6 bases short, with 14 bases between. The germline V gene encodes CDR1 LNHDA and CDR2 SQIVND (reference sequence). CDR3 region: CASSIEGYRKDGYTF. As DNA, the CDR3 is TGTGCCAGTAGTATAGAGGGTTACAGAAAAGATGGCTACACCTTC.

The CDR3 DNA reads TGTGCCAGCCCCTGGGGGTTTAACACTGAAGCTTTCTTT. This codes for CASPWGFNTEAFF. The V gene is TRBV9, the J gene TRBJ1-1; tentatively, D is TRBD1 (5 bases). V lost 7 bases and J 2 bases, leaving 12 bases between the germline ends. The CDR3 sequence is 13 residues long. Germline-derived CDR1 and CDR2 are SGDLS and YYNGEE.

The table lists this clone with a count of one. The CDR3 DNA reads TGTGCCAGCAGTGTTGCTGGGCCCAACACCGGGGAGCTGTTTTTT. It translates to CASSVAGPNTGELFF. The chain couples TRBV2 to TRBJ2-2; D not certain. Deletions cut 4 bases from V and 2 bases from J, with 11 bases between. The CDR3 is 15 amino acids. Germline-derived CDR1 and CDR2 are SNHLY and FYNNEI.

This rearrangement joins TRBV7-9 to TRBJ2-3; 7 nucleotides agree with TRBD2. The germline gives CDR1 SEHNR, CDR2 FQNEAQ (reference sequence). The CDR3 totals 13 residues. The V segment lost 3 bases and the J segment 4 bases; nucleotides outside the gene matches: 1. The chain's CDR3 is CASSFLAADTQYF. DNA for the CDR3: TGTGCCAGCAGCTTTCTAGCGGCAGATACGCAGTATTTT.

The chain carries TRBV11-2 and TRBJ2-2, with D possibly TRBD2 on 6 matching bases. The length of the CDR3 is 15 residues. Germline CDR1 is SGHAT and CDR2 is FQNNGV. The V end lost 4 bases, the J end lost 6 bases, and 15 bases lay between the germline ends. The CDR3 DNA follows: TGTGCCAGCAGCTGGGGGGACCGGACACCCGGGGAGCTGTTTTTT. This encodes CASSWGDRTPGELFF. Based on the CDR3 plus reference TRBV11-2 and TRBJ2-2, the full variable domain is EAGVAQSPRYKIIEKRQSVAFWCNPISGHATLYWYQQILGQGPKLLIQFQNNGVVDDSQLPKDRFSAERLKGVDSTLKIQPAKLEDSAVYLCASSWGDRTPGELFFGEGSRLTVL.

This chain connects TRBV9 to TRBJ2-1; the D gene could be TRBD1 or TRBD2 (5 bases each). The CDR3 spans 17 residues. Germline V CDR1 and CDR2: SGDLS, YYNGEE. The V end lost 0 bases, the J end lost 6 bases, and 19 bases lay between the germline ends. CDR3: CASSVGATGTIFNEQFF. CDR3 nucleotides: TGTGCCAGCAGCGTAGGGGCAACCGGGACGATCTTCAATGAGCAGTTCTTC.